The 13 T cell receptor beta chains reported below all come from one sample, sequenced in a study of regulatory T cells in long-lasting Graves disease. For TCR beta, libraries came from iRepertoire HTBI primers and Arm-PCR of CDR3 regions. From the multiplex PCR reads, TCRdb called clonotypes with MiXCR, one entry per CDR3 protein. Here the sample spans a few hundred thousand distinct CDR3 sequences, 10% to 15% being singletons. This sample's time point: newly diagnosed GD, antithyroid drugs for less than 3 months. Extracted RNA from PBMCs served as the source of the TCR library. The data were also submitted as part of a second study, on T cells in Graves' hyperthyroidism and ophthalmopathy.

The sequencing used peripheral blood mononuclear cells (PBMCs), collected at new diagnosis, from a patient treated with antithyroid drugs. The receptors were gathered from a woman under 30 with Graves disease.

At least ten counts were recorded for this clonotype. The rearrangement uses TRBV20-1 and TRBJ2-1; 8 bases are a match to TRBD1. The CDR3 has 13 residues. The trim removed 3 bases at V and 9 bases at J, leaving 7 bases unmatched. Germline CDR1 reads DFQATT; CDR2 reads SNEGSKA (reference sequence). The DNA for the CDR3 is TGCAGTGCTAGCCGGACAGGGCGGAGTGAGCAGTTCTTC. This encodes CSASRTGRSEQFF.

This rearrangement joins TRBV27 to TRBJ2-7; 7 nucleotides line up with TRBD2. Germline V gene data show CDR1 as MNHEY and CDR2 as SMNVEV (reference sequence). The V segment lost 0 bases and the J segment 0 bases; nucleotides outside the gene matches: 8. The CDR3 is made up of 17 amino acids. The CDR3 protein is CASSLSTLAASSYEQYF. CDR3 sequence (DNA): TGTGCCAGCAGTTTATCGACGCTAGCGGCTAGCTCCTACGAGCAGTACTTC.

At least ten counts were recorded for this clonotype. The V gene is TRBV10-3, the J gene TRBJ1-2; D unresolved. Germline CDR1 ENHRY, CDR2 SYGVKD. CDR3 length: 12 amino acids. V gave up 6 bases and J gave up 7 bases, with 12 bases separating them. In DNA form, the CDR3 reads TGTGCCATCAGCCCATCGGGCACTGGCTACACCTTC. This encodes CAISPSGTGYTF.

This clonotype was detected ten times or more. The CDR3 DNA reads as TGTGCCAGCAGCTTAACAGCCTACGAGCAGTACGTC. Residues: CASSLTAYEQYV. This chain uses TRBV7-2 with TRBJ2-7, with D uncertain. CDR1 is SGHTA and CDR2 is FQGNSA in the germline V gene. Trimming removed 2 bases at V and 2 bases at J, with 4 bases between. This CDR3 is built from 12 residues.

At least ten counts were recorded for this clonotype. This chain connects TRBV20-1 to TRBJ2-7; TRBD2 agrees at 12 bases. V lost 1 base to trimming and J lost 5 bases; unmatched junction nucleotides: 18. Germline CDR1 reads DFQATT; CDR2 reads SNEGSKA (reference sequence). CDR3 length: 19 residues. Written as DNA, the CDR3 is TGCAGTGCTAGAGTTCTCGACTTTCGGCGACTAGCGGGAGTACACGAGCAGTACTTC. It encodes CSARVLDFRRLAGVHEQYF.

At least ten counts were recorded for this clonotype. The chain recombines TRBV10-3 with TRBJ2-5; D perhaps matches TRBD2 (7 bases). V was cut by 4 bases and J by 4 bases, with 16 bases left in between. Looked up from germline, CDR1 is ENHRY and CDR2 is SYGVKD. CDR3 length equals 15 residues. This CDR3 is CAISGGGGGGETQYF. CDR3 bases: TGTGCCATCAGTGGAGGCGGAGGGGGGGGAGAGACCCAGTACTTC.

This chain uses TRBV9 with TRBJ1-1; tentatively, D is TRBD1 (6 bases). In germline, CDR1 is SGDLS, CDR2 YYNGEE. Trimming shortened V by 4 bases and J by 7 bases, and 17 bases separated the two germline ends. The CDR3 runs to 14 residues. CDR3 DNA sequence: TGTGCCAGCAGCCCTAGCCGAGGGGGACTTGAAGCTTTCTTT. Encoded protein: CASSPSRGGLEAFF.

A few counts support this clonotype. The chain joins TRBV29-1 to TRBJ2-1; 15 bases are shared with TRBD2. V was clipped by 7 bases and J by 7 bases; unmatched bases: 5. Germline CDR1 SQVTM, CDR2 ANQGSEA. The CDR3 runs to 14 residues. The CDR3 DNA reads TGCAGCGCTCGGACTAGCGGGGGGGCAAATGAGCAGTTCTTC. Its translation: CSARTSGGANEQFF.

The chain combines TRBV25-1 with TRBJ2-5; D is possibly TRBD1 (6 bases). The V and J ends lost 6 bases and 3 bases respectively, with 11 bases between them. Germline V lookup: CDR1 MGHDK, CDR2 SYGVNS. This CDR3 spans 13 amino acids. The CDR3 bases are TGTGCCAGCAGGGATCAGGGGAAAGAGACCCAGTACTTC. Protein: CASRDQGKETQYF. Combining the CDR3 with reference TRBV25-1 and TRBJ2-5 gives the whole variable domain EADIYQTPRYLVIGTGKKITLECSQTMGHDKMYWYQQDPGMELHLIHYSYGVNSTEKGDLSSESTVSRIRTEHFPLTLESARPSHTSQYLCASRDQGKETQYFGPGTRLLVL.

This clonotype was observed many times. The chain combines TRBV28 with TRBJ2-3; the D call may be TRBD1 or TRBD2 (6 bases each). V lost 6 bases and J lost 2, with 12 bases in between. From germline, CDR1 is MDHEN and CDR2 SYDVKM. The CDR3 is 14 amino acids. The CDR3 nucleotides read TGTGCCAGCAGCCGGGGGCTTCCCACAGATACGCAGTATTTT. Translation gives CASSRGLPTDTQYF.

There are many counts of this clonotype. The genes are TRBV20-1 and TRBJ2-3; 8 positions agree with TRBD2. In germline, CDR1 is DFQATT, CDR2 SNEGSKA (reference sequence). The CDR3 is made up of 13 amino acids. V lost 5 bases and J lost 5; bases outside the gene matches: 6. CDR3: CSASAGARDTQYF. The DNA for the CDR3 is TGCAGTGCTTCAGCGGGAGCAAGAGATACGCAGTATTTT.

As regards this clonotype: The CDR3 does not close with the conserved phenylalanine or tryptophan, likely indicating a read error. J is TRBJ2-1 and V is TRBV29-1; tentatively, D is TRBD2 (5 bases). This CDR3 spans 14 amino acids. V lost 8 bases, J lost 3 bases, and 17 bases lay in between. Germline V gene lookup returns CDR1 SQVTM and CDR2 ANQGSEA. Here the CDR3 DNA reads TGCAGCTCCGTCGAGAGGGAGAACTACAATGAGCAGTTCGTC. Translation gives CSSVERENYNEQFV.

This clonotype has more than one count but fewer than ten. The gene calls are TRBV19 and TRBJ2-1; D gene ambiguous. V lost 5 bases and J lost 0, with 8 bases in between. The germline gives CDR1 LNHDA, CDR2 SQIVND (reference sequence). The length of the CDR3 is 14 residues. This chain's CDR3 is CASSRPGSYNEQFF. The CDR3 nucleotides read TGTGCCAGTAGTCGCCCCGGCTCCTACAATGAGCAGTTCTTC.